Below, 22 T cell receptor beta chains from the same sample are listed, as sequenced in a study of CD8 T cells in ankylosing spondylitis. Via MiXCR, TCRdb re-called the 5' RACE reads, giving one row per CDR3 protein. The data hold about 250,000 distinct CDR3 sequences, with roughly a quarter observed a single time. The specimen was blood, either unsorted or a sorted T cell fraction (not recorded which). These receptors originate from a male donor with ankylosing spondylitis or in good health (not recorded which).

The gene calls are TRBV29-1 and TRBJ1-4; TRBD1 matches at 7 bases. The germline V gene encodes CDR1 SQVTM and CDR2 ANQGSEA. V lost 4 bases, J lost 4 bases, and 6 bases stayed unmatched. The CDR3 runs 14 residues. The CDR3 DNA is TGCAGCGTTGTCGGTGACAGGGATAATGAAAAACTGTTTTTT. Translation: CSVVGDRDNEKLFF.

This clonotype was found a few times. The chain recombines TRBV7-9 with TRBJ2-1; D perhaps matches TRBD2 (5 bases). The CDR3 sequence is 14 residues long. The V gene lost 5 bases and the J gene lost 4 bases, with 12 bases spanning the gap. The germline V gene encodes CDR1 SEHNR and CDR2 FQNEAQ (reference sequence). CDR3 region: CASSPDLWYNEQFF. CDR3 bases: TGTGCCAGCAGCCCGGACTTGTGGTACAATGAGCAGTTCTTC.

This clonotype was counted at least ten times. The gene calls are TRBV20-1 and TRBJ1-5, with TRBD1 matching 8 bases. Per the germline V gene, CDR1 is DFQATT and CDR2 is SNEGSKA (reference sequence). The CDR3 runs 13 residues. With 0 bases clipped from V and 5 bases from J, the junction kept 0 bases outside the gene matches. The CDR3 DNA follows: TGCAGTGCTAGAGAGACAGGGGATCAGCCCCAGCATTTT. This sequence encodes CSARETGDQPQHF.

The V gene is TRBV20-1, the J gene TRBJ1-3; TRBD1 agrees at 8 bases. Germline V gene lookup returns CDR1 DFQATT and CDR2 SNEGSKA (reference sequence). The junction had 8 bases not matched to a gene; V was cut back by 6 bases and J by 4 bases. CDR3 size: 14 residues. CDR3 amino acids: CSAETGDKGNTIYF. The CDR3 coding sequence is TGCAGTGCCGAGACAGGGGATAAGGGAAACACCATATATTTT.

J is TRBJ2-1 and V is TRBV6-6, with D maybe TRBD1 (5 bases). CDR1 and CDR2 from the germline V gene are MNHNY and SVGAGI (reference sequence). The germline V and J ends were trimmed by 1 base and 8 bases, with 9 bases remaining between them. The CDR3 consists of 13 residues. The CDR3 spells CASSYFLGDEQFF. The CDR3 DNA reads TGTGCCAGCAGTTACTTCTTAGGGGATGAGCAGTTCTTC.

The chain joins TRBV7-6 to TRBJ2-7; a weak D match, TRBD1 (6 bases). Trimming removed 0 bases at V and 4 bases at J, with 7 bases between. Germline CDR1 and CDR2: SGHVS and FNYEAQ. The CDR3 loop spans 13 amino acids. CDR3 region: CASSLADRYEQYF. The CDR3 DNA is TGTGCCAGCAGCTTAGCGGACAGATACGAGCAGTACTTC.

V is TRBV12-3 or TRBV12-4 and J is TRBJ2-5; D call uncertain. The CDR3 covers 14 residues. The V and J ends lost 6 bases and 0 bases respectively, with 11 bases between them. CDR3 region: CASSATANQETQYF. The CDR3 DNA reads as TGTGCCAGCAGCGCCACGGCAAACCAAGAGACCCAGTACTTC.

This clonotype was seen many times. The V and J genes are TRBV20-1 and TRBJ2-1; 10 bases map to TRBD2. From germline, CDR1 is DFQATT and CDR2 SNEGSKA (reference sequence). Trimming removed 3 bases from V and 10 bases from J; junction bases left unmatched: 6. There are 13 residues in the CDR3. The CDR3 loop reads CSARSGGAGEQFF. The CDR3 region has the DNA TGCAGTGCTAGGAGCGGGGGGGCTGGGGAGCAGTTCTTC.

V gene TRBV29-1 combines with J gene TRBJ2-3, with D unclear. Germline CDR1 is SQVTM and CDR2 is ANQGSEA. The V end lost 8 bases, the J end lost 1 base, and 13 bases lay between the germline ends. The CDR3 has 13 residues. CDR3 coding DNA: TGCAGCCCCCTTGAGTGGGGCACAGATACGCAGTATTTT. Translation gives CSPLEWGTDTQYF.

This clonotype showed up just a few times. This chain uses TRBV6-1 with TRBJ1-2; D uncertain. V gave up 4 bases and J gave up 8 bases, with 11 bases separating them. CDR1 MNHNS and CDR2 SASEGT come from the germline V gene. The CDR3 sequence is 12 residues long. CDR3 residues: CASSVSLTGYTF. CDR3 nucleotide sequence: TGTGCCAGCAGTGTTTCCCTTACCGGCTACACCTTC.

The CDR3, as DNA: TGTGCCAGCAGCTCTGACAGGGGCGTGACCGGGGAGCTGTTTTTT. It codes for CASSSDRGVTGELFF. J is TRBJ2-2 and V is TRBV7-9; 8 nucleotides align to TRBD1. CDR3 size: 15 residues. V lost 4 bases, J lost 5 bases, and 6 bases stayed unmatched. The germline V gene encodes CDR1 SEHNR and CDR2 FQNEAQ (reference sequence).

A word on this clonotype: A clone one base away is much larger, so this may be a read error. The chain uses TRBV9 and TRBJ2-3; 12 bases are shared with TRBD1. Germline assignment: CDR1 SGDLS and CDR2 YYNGEE. The CDR3 totals 16 residues. Unmatched junction bases numbered 8, after V lost 4 bases and J lost 5 bases. CDR3 sequence reads: CASSPWDRGRVDTQYF. The CDR3 region has the DNA TGTGCCAGCAGCCCTTGGGACAGGGGGCGGGTAGATACGCAGTATTTT.

This clonotype was counted many times. This chain joins TRBV7-9 and TRBJ2-5; the D is unclear. The germline V gene has CDR1 SEHNR and CDR2 FQNEAQ (reference sequence). The germline V and J ends were trimmed by 5 bases and 4 bases, with 17 bases remaining between them. The CDR3 totals 15 residues. CDR3 bases: TGTGCCAGCAGCACCCTATCTAGATATGGAGAGACCCAGTACTTC. Protein: CASSTLSRYGETQYF.

The gene calls are TRBV20-1 and TRBJ2-5; 13 bases fit TRBD2. V trimming: 6 bases; J trimming: 5 bases; junction bases outside the gene matches: 6. CDR1 is DFQATT and CDR2 is SNEGSKA in the germline V gene (reference sequence). The CDR3 consists of 14 residues. The CDR3 DNA follows: TGCAGTGCCACTAGCGGGGGGGCATGGGAGACCCAGTACTTC. It encodes CSATSGGAWETQYF.

This clonotype has at least ten counts. V gene TRBV12-3 or TRBV12-4 combines with J gene TRBJ2-1; 8 positions match TRBD2. The V segment lost 2 bases and the J segment 6 bases; nucleotides outside the gene matches: 6. The CDR3 spans 15 residues. CDR3 nucleotide sequence: TGTGCCAGCAGTTTACCCGGGACTAGGGCCAATGAGCAGTTCTTC. Translated, it gives CASSLPGTRANEQFF.

This clonotype was detected only a few times. The chain recombines TRBV20-1 with TRBJ2-5, with 9 bases lining up with TRBD1. The CDR3 is made up of 13 amino acids. J gave up 6 bases and V 5 bases, and 7 bases lay outside the gene matches. CDR1 DFQATT and CDR2 SNEGSKA come from the germline V gene (reference sequence). The CDR3 sequence is CSAPGQGGKTQYF. Written as DNA, the CDR3 is TGCAGTGCTCCGGGACAGGGCGGGAAGACCCAGTACTTC.

The genes are TRBV6-5 and TRBJ1-1, with D unresolved. V was trimmed by 6 bases and J by 1 base, leaving 6 bases between them. Per germline, CDR1 MNHEY and CDR2 SVGAGI. The CDR3 runs to 12 residues. This chain's CDR3 is CASSMGNTEAFF. The CDR3 DNA reads TGTGCCAGCAGCATGGGGAACACTGAAGCTTTCTTT.

This clonotype has a count of ten or more. This chain joins TRBV27 and TRBJ2-1, with TRBD2 as a possible D gene (6 bases). Trimming left V 6 bases short and J 4 bases short, with 10 bases between. CDR3 length equals 13 residues. CDR1 and CDR2 from the germline V gene are MNHEY and SMNVEV (reference sequence). This CDR3 is CASRGSGYNEQFF. Written as DNA, the CDR3 is TGTGCCAGCAGAGGTAGCGGTTACAATGAGCAGTTCTTC.

The V call is TRBV12-3 or TRBV12-4, the J call TRBJ2-1; the match to TRBD1 covers 12 bases. The trim removed 5 bases at V and 7 bases at J, leaving 9 bases unmatched. The CDR3 contains 16 residues. The CDR3 spells CASSARRDRGRNEQFF. CDR3 DNA sequence: TGTGCCAGCAGTGCCCGCCGGGACAGGGGGCGTAATGAGCAGTTCTTC.

This clonotype was counted between two and nine times. The chain combines TRBV5-1 with TRBJ2-5, with 16 bases fitting TRBD2. The CDR3 length is 17 residues. Unmatched junction bases numbered 6, after V lost 3 bases and J lost 4 bases. Germline V gene sequence: CDR1 SGHRS, CDR2 YFSETQ. This CDR3 reads CASSWGLAGGPGETQYF. In DNA form, the CDR3 reads TGCGCCAGCAGCTGGGGACTAGCGGGGGGGCCGGGAGAGACCCAGTACTTC.

Many counts were recorded for this clonotype. The chain employs TRBV12-3 or TRBV12-4 and TRBJ2-3; D ambiguous. V gave up 6 bases and J gave up 1 base, with 14 bases separating them. The CDR3 extends over 15 amino acids. The CDR3 region is CASSPRRLRTDTQYF. CDR3 nucleotides: TGTGCCAGCAGCCCCCGCAGACTCCGCACAGATACGCAGTATTTT.

This clonotype was counted at least ten times. The chain uses TRBV6-5 and TRBJ2-5; D may correspond to TRBD1 or TRBD2 (5 bases each). The germline V gene encodes CDR1 MNHEY and CDR2 SVGAGI. CDR3 size: 15 residues. V was cut by 0 bases and J by 5 bases, with 13 bases left in between. The CDR3 is CASSYSRGSRETQYF. Here the CDR3 DNA reads TGTGCCAGCAGTTACTCACGGGGCTCGAGGGAGACCCAGTACTTC.